This TCR beta chain was recorded in a study of post-analysis software for immune sequencing data. Study-wide results and limits: Controls had lower frequencies than patients of about 5 TRBV segments, which included TRBV5-6, TRBV5-1 and TRBV20-1.

A remark on this clonotype: The antigen is not known.

V lost 7 bases to trimming and J lost 2 bases, with 8 bases between them. The CDR3 runs 12 residues. Sequencing libraries made from TCR beta cDNA carried unique molecular identifiers. TCRdb re-called the PCR reads with MiXCR, one entry per CDR3 protein. The data show about 810,000 distinct CDR3 sequences, about 50% seen once. The V call is TRBV12-3 or TRBV12-4, the J call TRBJ1-2; D not certain. The material sequenced was blood. This clonotype originated in a girl aged 10-17 years with multiple sclerosis. The CDR3 reads CASNLVNYGYTF. CDR3 nucleotide sequence: TGTGCCAGCAATCTGGTCAACTATGGCTACACCTTC.